Below, 14 T cell receptor beta chains from the same sample are listed, as sequenced in a study of T-cell memory formation after mild COVID-19. TCRdb fed the 5' RACE reads into MiXCR, producing one record per CDR3 protein. The table lists 25,000 to 30,000 distinct CDR3 sequences, about 16% of them singletons. Material for sequencing was PBMCs or a T cell subset sorted from them (not recorded which). The receptors stem from an adult who had mild COVID-19 (a few samples of this study predate the infection). Cell type and time point are not known.

This rearrangement joins TRBV9 to TRBJ2-2, with D unclear. Trimming took 4 bases from V and 3 from J, leaving 10 bases between them. The germline gives CDR1 SGDLS, CDR2 YYNGEE. CDR3 length: 14 amino acids. The chain's CDR3 is CASSREVDTGELFF. The DNA for the CDR3 is TGTGCCAGCAGCCGCGAGGTGGACACCGGGGAGCTGTTTTTT.

The chain recombines TRBV18 with TRBJ2-7; 7 nucleotides match TRBD1. Germline V gene sequence: CDR1 KGHSH, CDR2 LQKENI. Trimming at V came to 3 bases and at J to 2 bases, leaving 10 bases not matched to a gene. The CDR3 is 16 amino acids. Written as DNA, the CDR3 is TGTGCCAGCTCACCGACAGGGATAGTAGCCGCCTACGAGCAGTACTTC. Protein sequence: CASSPTGIVAAYEQYF.

At least ten counts were recorded for this clonotype. The chain couples TRBV5-1 to TRBJ1-2; 7 bases fit TRBD1. Germline lookup yields CDR1 SGHRS and CDR2 YFSETQ. This CDR3 is 14 amino acids long. Trimming at V came to 6 bases and at J to 1 base, leaving 6 bases not matched to a gene. The CDR3: CASNGGGFNYGYTF. CDR3 DNA sequence: TGCGCCAGCAATGGAGGGGGCTTTAACTATGGCTACACCTTC.

At least ten counts were recorded for this clonotype. This rearrangement joins TRBV6-5 to TRBJ2-5, with 7 bases matching TRBD1. With V trimmed by 6 bases and J by 3 bases, 10 bases remained unmatched. Looked up from germline, CDR1 is MNHEY and CDR2 is SVGAGI. The CDR3 has 15 residues. CDR3 sequence (DNA): TGTGCCAGCAGAACCACCGGGACAGCAAAAGAGACCCAGTACTTC. Its protein product is CASRTTGTAKETQYF.

The chain combines TRBV12-5 with TRBJ1-2, with TRBD1 matching over 9 bases. V shed 0 bases and J 4 bases; nucleotides not matched to a gene: 12. The CDR3 covers 18 residues. CDR1 is LGHNT and CDR2 is FRNRAP in the germline V gene. The CDR3: CASGLVVTGQGSVYGYTF. The CDR3 nucleotides read TGTGCTAGTGGTTTGGTAGTAACGGGACAGGGATCTGTCTATGGCTACACCTTC.

This clonotype rates as medium-sized. V usage is TRBV7-2 and J usage is TRBJ2-3; D not resolved. CDR3 length equals 14 residues. Germline lookup yields CDR1 SGHTA and CDR2 FQGNSA. Deletions cut 3 bases from V and 4 bases from J, with 11 bases between. In DNA form, the CDR3 reads TGTGCCAGCAGCTTTCGATTCCTCGCAGATACGCAGTATTTT. Translated: CASSFRFLADTQYF.

The chain employs TRBV6-5 and TRBJ1-2; 8 nucleotides agree with TRBD1. The CDR3 is 15 amino acids. Germline CDR1 reads MNHEY; CDR2 reads SVGAGI. Losses at the gene ends were 6 bases for V and 4 bases for J; bases not matched to a gene: 10. CDR3 amino acids: CASRPDRATGYGYTF. CDR3 coding DNA: TGTGCCAGCAGGCCGGACAGGGCCACGGGCTATGGCTACACCTTC.

Ten or more counts support this clonotype. V is TRBV7-8 and J is TRBJ2-7, with 7 bases identical to TRBD1. CDR1 is SGHVS and CDR2 is FQNEAQ in the germline V gene. This CDR3 has 13 residues. V lost 4 bases, J lost 4 bases, and 4 bases stayed unmatched. This chain's CDR3 is CASSSGQIYEQYF. The DNA for the CDR3 is TGTGCCAGCAGCTCGGGACAGATTTACGAGCAGTACTTC.

This clonotype showed up many times. The gene calls are TRBV27 and TRBJ1-4, with D perhaps TRBD1 (5 bases). V lost 3 bases to trimming and J lost 8 bases, with 13 bases between them. The CDR3 consists of 14 residues. The germline gives CDR1 MNHEY, CDR2 SMNVEV (reference sequence). CDR3: CASSFAPGPEKLFF. The DNA of the CDR3 is TGTGCCAGCAGTTTCGCTCCGGGACCCGAAAAACTGTTTTTT. The full variable domain, rest sourced from reference TRBV27 and TRBJ1-4, is EAQVTQNPRYLITVTGKKLTVTCSQNMNHEYMSWYRQDPGLGLRQIYYSMNVEVTDKGDVPEGYKVSRKEKRNFPLILESPSPNQTSLYFCASSFAPGPEKLFFGSGTQLSVL.

At least ten counts were recorded for this clonotype. The rearrangement links TRBV6-2 or TRBV6-3 to TRBJ1-1; TRBD1 matches at 8 bases. V trimming: 7 bases; J trimming: 0 bases; junction bases outside the gene matches: 13. This CDR3 contains 17 residues. The V gene's germline CDR1 is MNHEY and CDR2 SVGEGT. DNA of the CDR3: TGTGCCAGCACCCGAGGACAGGGAGTTCGCATGAACACTGAAGCTTTCTTT. Amino acid sequence: CASTRGQGVRMNTEAFF.

This clonotype is classed as medium-sized. The chain recombines TRBV7-2 with TRBJ2-5, with unresolved D. V was shortened by 1 base and J by 4 bases, with 7 bases between the two germline ends. The germline gives CDR1 SGHTA, CDR2 FQGNSA. CDR3 length: 13 amino acids. Here the CDR3 DNA reads TGTGCCAGCAGCTTAGGGGCCGTAGAGACCCAGTACTTC. This sequence encodes CASSLGAVETQYF.

This clonotype occurred many times. V gene TRBV5-1 combines with J gene TRBJ2-3; perhaps TRBD2 as D (5 bases). Trimming took 0 bases from V and 6 from J, leaving 5 bases between them. CDR1 is SGHRS, CDR2 YFSETQ, per germline. The CDR3 runs to 12 residues. The CDR3 here is CASSLGGDTQYF. As DNA, the CDR3 is TGCGCCAGCAGCTTGGGCGGGGATACGCAGTATTTT.

There are many counts of this clonotype. The V call is TRBV12-3 or TRBV12-4, the J call TRBJ1-4, with 8 bases lining up with TRBD1. The CDR3 runs 13 residues. The junction had 5 bases not matched to a gene; V was cut back by 6 bases and J by 8 bases. The chain's CDR3 is CASSRQGKEKLFF. The CDR3 DNA is TGTGCCAGCAGCCGACAGGGGAAAGAAAAACTGTTTTTT.

This clonotype has a count of ten or more. This chain connects TRBV7-3 to TRBJ2-1; D call uncertain. The CDR3 loop spans 15 amino acids. From germline, CDR1 is SGHTA and CDR2 FQGTGA. V shed 5 bases and J shed 6 bases, with 17 bases lying between them. In nucleotides, the CDR3 is TGTGCCAGCAGCATCATGGCTACTGGCGTCAATGAGCAGTTCTTC. It yields the protein CASSIMATGVNEQFF.